Listed below are T cell receptor beta chains from one sample, sequenced in a study of T cell repertoires in cytomegalovirus infection. TCRdb itself ran the reads through MiXCR, one entry per CDR3 protein. The table lists 350,000 to 500,000 distinct CDR3 sequences, approximately 33% of them singletons, with roughly an eighth in the top ten. Sequenced sample: PBMCs. Receptor source: a human donor in good health (CMV status not recorded). Some clones in this sample may be carry-over from other donors' samples. The CDR3 runs from the conserved cysteine through the conserved F or W. A D gene is named only where the DNA matches it firmly.

v_call,d_call,j_call,cdr3_aa
TRBV19,-,TRBJ1-5,CASSEFSNQPQHF
TRBV20-1,TRBD1,TRBJ1-2,CSARMGQVIYTF
TRBV19,TRBD1,TRBJ2-3,CASRTDRASTDTQYF
TRBV7-2,TRBD2,TRBJ2-2,CASSSDSGGNTGELFF
TRBV6-2/TRBV6-3,TRBD2,TRBJ2-1,CASSILFGTSGSYNEQFF
TRBV6-5,TRBD1,TRBJ2-2,CASSYVFTGGNTGELFF
TRBV12-3/TRBV12-4,TRBD2,TRBJ2-3,CASSGRGIASSTDTQYF
TRBV28,-,TRBJ1-2,CARSLGLNYCSSF
TRBV7-2,TRBD2,TRBJ2-1,CASSFGGGPDNEQFF
TRBV2,TRBD1,TRBJ1-1,CASSPTGGPGAEAFF
TRBV7-2,-,TRBJ1-2,CASSFQGDYGYTF
TRBV28,-,TRBJ2-7,CANSTYTGHEQYF
TRBV6-5,-,TRBJ1-1,CASSYSILGDLNTEAFF
TRBV19,-,TRBJ2-1,CASSVEGSSYNEQFF
TRBV7-9,TRBD1,TRBJ2-2,CASSSGQARFANTGELFF
TRBV6-2/TRBV6-3,-,TRBJ2-7,CASSFGQGRADEQYF
TRBV7-2,-,TRBJ1-3,CASSLARNTIYF
TRBV7-2,TRBD2,TRBJ2-5,CASSPPGGYQETQYF
TRBV28,-,TRBJ1-3,CASSFGDTGNTIYF
TRBV19,-,TRBJ1-2,CASSTQGNNYGYTF
TRBV14,-,TRBJ1-4,CASSRGTNEKLFF
TRBV7-9,TRBD1,TRBJ2-7,CASSHRDSTYEQYF